The TCR beta chain described here comes from a study of cytomegalovirus exposure and HLA in healthy donors (dated by TCRdb to 2015 to 2018). In the study overall: An earlier analysis of 550 to 700 of the donors reported roughly 300 Gb of sequence data and around 110 million unique TCR beta sequences from some 180 million T cells. Genome-wide SNP genotypes for about 60% of the 666 donors were used in a later genetic analysis, which treated that subset as a discovery cohort. In a later analysis, previously published TCR beta repertoires from 666 donors were re-analyzed and high-resolution HLA genotyping was added so that TCR occurrence patterns could be studied. Rather than using new phenotypic data, the later analysis identified candidate immune exposures from TCR beta sequences and from how often those sequences occurred across donors. To predict cytomegalovirus infection status, the study combined high-throughput TCR immunosequencing, statistical association of individual TCRs with disease status, and machine learning. In an earlier analysis of around 540 of the donors, high-throughput TCR beta sequencing was used to judge whether each TCR beta V gene segment behaved as functional or pseudogenic. A few DR-DQ haplotypes were treated as single units for association and clustering because of strong linkage in the cohort. The genetic ancestry cluster associated with self-reported Caucasian donors included 81% of the 398 genotyped donors. Both class I and class II loci were covered by HLA typing, at four-digit resolution. Donor age, sex, ethnicity and CMV serostatus were compiled alongside the repertoire data. An early release that covered some 640 HLA-typed donors contained around 300 gigabases of sequencing data and around 80 million unique TCR sequences. Across 300 to 500 genotyped donors of the cohort, an average of roughly 250,000 unique TCR beta nucleotide sequences per donor were sequenced, and 15% to 20% of those sequences were non-productive. Besides the first cohort of approximately 710 subjects, a separate validation cohort made up of 90 to 150 different subjects was used. The study aimed to test whether cataloging public T cell receptors could reveal signatures of past pathogen exposure. The number of donors typed differed by locus, with roughly 629-640 for A, B, C, DRB1 and DQB1, roughly 520 for DQA1, 606 for DPA1, and approximately 470 for DPB1. Using immunosequencing, the study profiled T cell repertoires from 500 to 800 subjects and related those repertoires to cytomegalovirus serostatus. All discovery cohort repertoires had been generated using a single sequencing platform. Findings and caveats that apply to the study as a whole: A further reported finding was that TCR beta sequences accurately predicted the HLA-A and HLA-B alleles for most subjects in the first cohort. Broadly in line with IMGT annotations, most TCR beta V segments showed up in productive rearrangements about 87% or about 30% of the time in an earlier analysis of 450 to 600 of the donors. The study listed 150 to 200 TCR beta chains as associated with cytomegalovirus. For the cohort, immune exposure information was limited to CMV serostatus. The sequencing pipeline was judged likely to have produced a cluster of highly shared sequence variants as a technical artifact. A later genetic analysis associated a missense DCLRE1C variant with V-gene and J-gene trimming of TCR beta chains, and an independent cohort replicated the association. The cohort was sequenced for TCR beta chains only, and without alpha or paired-chain data the features that could be detected were limited. According to the authors, the approach could potentially be generalized to other disease states and immunological phenotypes. At a false discovery rate of 0.05, a later analysis linked some 17,000 TCR beta sequences to specific HLA alleles. Because counts were too low, about 15 rarely observed V segments, including chromosome 9 orphons, were left out of the earlier analysis of 587 of the donors. Cytomegalovirus status was reported to be diagnosed by the classifier with high specificity and sensitivity in both the original and validation cohorts. Most TCR sequences were observed very rarely across donors, whereas some public TCRs were present in many individuals. Because HLA typing was missing for some donors at each locus, association tests included only the typed subset. When HLA alleles, especially DR and DQ, strongly co-occurred, attributing TCR associations to individual alleles was difficult. Because the 87-base-pair reads could not distinguish some IMGT-functional V segments, including TRBV6-2 and TRBV6-3, those segments were excluded. A later analysis found that HLA-associated TCR beta chains were more clonally expanded and had lower generation probabilities than equally common non-associated chains. Several of the top co-occurrence clusters appeared to be linked to parvovirus B19, influenza, CMV and Epstein-Barr virus, according to a later analysis. Three of the identified cytomegalovirus-associated TCR beta chains were confirmed in vitro to be specific for cytomegalovirus antigens. According to a later genetic analysis, donors in an Asian-associated ancestry cluster had fewer N-insertions in productive TCRs than the approximately 650-donor mean. Roughly uniform sequencing depth across donors was assumed in presence/absence analyses, although this assumption may not hold. In a later analysis, the rate of TCR association differed among HLA loci, with DRB1 alleles having the most associated TCRs and HLA-C alleles having the fewest. A later analysis found that most CMV-associated TCR beta chains appeared HLA-restricted, with HLA associations seemingly driven largely by CMV exposure. Correlated functional status among segregating V segments might be attributable to linkage disequilibrium, but an unknown experimental factor could not be ruled out.

Spanning cysteine to phenylalanine, the CDR3 consists of 18 amino acids. This entry keeps only the CDR3 DNA: 54 bases, framed from base 1. The V end loses 3 bases and the J end loses 0 bases, and a stretch of 20 bases separates them. Looking up the germline V gene yields CDR1 SGHRS and CDR2 YFSETQ. On this clone itself: The antigen this receptor binds is unknown. No per-base quality is available; no much larger clone lies one base away.

Libraries were made using the immunoSEQ multiplex PCR assay. For the multiplex PCR, a mixture combining 60 forward primers for TCR Vbeta segments and 13 reverse primers for TCR Jbeta segments was used. A multiplex PCR assay on genomic DNA amplified the CDR3 region of rearranged TCR beta genes. The amplified TCR beta libraries were sequenced on the Illumina HiSeq System as 87-base-pair reads. Turning to the authors' computational methods: In a later analysis, 80 million or so unique TCR beta chains were counted across the roughly 610 repertoires, and roughly 11 million of these chains were shared by at least two donors. A nearest-neighbor algorithm error-corrected the raw reads and collapsed the reads into unique sequences, merging closely related sequences to remove PCR and sequencing errors. CDR3 sequences were aligned to IMGT reference sequences to assign V, D and J gene segments. For a sequence to be retained, a match of at least six nucleotides to both a V gene segment and a J gene segment was required. Rearrangements were classified as productive when the CDR3 lacked stop codons and remained in frame with V and J, and all other rearrangements were classified as non-productive. CDR3 was defined according to IMGT convention as the region running from the second conserved V-encoded cysteine to the conserved J-encoded phenylalanine. The earlier analysis of about 500 of the donors excluded sequences that lacked an unambiguous match to a single V gene segment. In an earlier analysis of 500 to 750 of the donors, V segments were called functional above 56.7% productive rearrangements and were called segregating when the between-donor standard deviation exceeded 5%. A statistical classification framework was built to diagnose cytomegalovirus status from the catalog of TCR beta chain sequences. In a later analysis, V and J genes were assigned by comparing TCR nucleotide sequences against IMGT/GENE-DB human TR gene sequences. A later analysis assigned CDR3 sequences and most-parsimonious VDJ recombination scenarios with the TCRdist pipeline. A later analysis defined each TCR beta chain by its CDR3 amino acid sequence plus V-gene family, and excluded reads lacking a unique V-gene family. As a way to deal with suspected cross-contamination and a sequencing artifact, a later analysis dropped 450 to 600 nucleotide sequences that were highly shared and had low generation probability. In a later analysis, a clonal expansion index for each public chain was calculated from normalized within-repertoire ranks of inferred template counts. Generation probabilities in a later analysis came from a VDJ recombination model fitted to out-of-frame rearrangements, and those results were checked against IGoR. In a later analysis, TCR-TCR, TCR-HLA and TCR-CMV co-occurrence was scored with hypergeometric tests, and a repertoire-size bias correction was applied to TCR pairs. False discovery rates were estimated in a later analysis by permuting HLA or CMV assignments 20 times. In a later analysis, co-occurring TCRs were grouped with DBSCAN, and TCRdist sequence similarity was added when clustering was performed within HLA-allele-positive subsets. Repertoires with fewer than 30,000 or more than 120,000 public chains, plus five repertoires with anomalous nucleotide sharing, were excluded from co-occurrence clustering. The clones in this table, taken by TCRdb from immuneACCESS, are in-frame only. Not every clone is retained; where verified, under half of the shortfall comes from an unresolved V gene, and the cause of the rest is unknown. Clonal size and the V and J genes are those of that table, whereas D and trimming came from the DNA. This sample holds 100,000 or so clones; approximately 80% were observed only once. The biggest ten clones account for 2% to 3% of the sample.

The cohort was made up of 666 healthy bone marrow donors. At the time of sampling, every cohort member was nominally healthy, though immune exposures that went unrecorded were likely present. The donor tested CMV seronegative, placing the donor among the 352 seronegative members of the cohort. Each donor provided a peripheral blood sample, and peripheral blood mononuclear cells were used for TCR beta sequencing. The Qiagen DNeasy Blood Extraction Kit was used to extract genomic DNA from the blood cell samples. Sequencing was done on a sample of PBMCs. The TCR sequence derives from a female donor in good health and CMV-seronegative. The chain is assembled from TRBV5-1 and TRBJ2-3; TRBD2 might be the D gene, on 6 matching bases. The DNA sequence is given as TGCGCCAGCAGCTGGCCGGTGGGACTGGGGACTAGCACAGATACGCAGTATTTT. This is translated as CASSWPVGLGTSTDTQYF.